Presented here are 8 T cell receptor beta chains from one specimen sequenced in a study of cytomegalovirus exposure and HLA in healthy donors. This PCR relied on a set of 60 Vbeta primers and 13 Jbeta primers. Clones were sequenced by immunoSEQ multiplex PCR, and TCRdb holds only the in-frame ones, with some missing. The data hold some 96,000 clones, with under 80% observed a single time. Material: PBMCs. These receptors were collected from a man in his forties or fifties in good health and CMV-seropositive.

The chain uses TRBV11-2 and TRBJ2-7; D uncertain. The CDR3 loop spans 11 amino acids. V was pared by 4 bases and J by 3 bases, with 4 bases between. CDR1 is SGHAT, CDR2 FQNNGV, per germline. In DNA form, the CDR3 reads TGTGCCAGCAGCTCCTTCTACGAGCAGTACTTC. This codes for CASSSFYEQYF.

This clone was observed a few times. The rearrangement joins TRBV6-5 to TRBJ1-2; D is unresolved. The CDR3 is 14 residues long. The germline V gene encodes CDR1 MNHEY and CDR2 SVGAGI. Trimming cost V 2 bases and J 8 bases, with 15 bases left between them. The CDR3 spells CASSYGRGNDGYTF. CDR3 DNA sequence: TGTGCCAGCAGTTACGGGCGAGGGAACGACGGCTACACCTTC.

The chain joins TRBV5-8 to TRBJ1-2; 8 nucleotides match TRBD1. The germline V gene has CDR1 SGHTS and CDR2 YDEGEE. V gave up 8 bases and J gave up 4 bases; unmatched junction bases: 1. The CDR3 sequence is 11 residues long. CDR3: CASGTGYGYTF. As DNA, the CDR3 is TGTGCCAGTGGGACAGGCTATGGCTACACCTTC.

V gene TRBV7-3 combines with J gene TRBJ2-7, with D possibly being TRBD2 (5 bases). This CDR3 contains 13 residues. Germline V lookup: CDR1 SGHTA, CDR2 FQGTGA. V lost 0 bases to trimming and J lost 7 bases, with 10 bases between them. CDR3 region: CASSLTHTGEQYF. In DNA, the CDR3 is TGTGCCAGCAGCTTAACTCATACGGGGGAGCAGTACTTC.

The rearrangement uses TRBV11-3 and TRBJ2-7, with D tentatively TRBD1 (6 bases). V dropped 6 bases and J dropped 2 bases, with 14 bases sitting between them. This CDR3 has 14 amino acids. CDR1 and CDR2 from the germline V gene are SGHNT and YENEEA. CDR3 region: CASSISPGAYEQYF. CDR3 DNA sequence: TGTGCCAGCAGTATTAGTCCAGGGGCCTACGAGCAGTACTTC.

This clone was counted between two and nine times. This chain uses TRBV6-4 with TRBJ1-1; 8 bases match TRBD1. Per germline, CDR1 MRHNA and CDR2 SNTAGT. The length of the CDR3 is 14 residues. V lost 6 bases, J lost 3 bases, and 6 bases stayed unmatched. CDR3: CASSETGGDTEAFF. CDR3 DNA: TGTGCCAGCAGCGAAACAGGGGGAGACACTGAAGCTTTCTTT.

The CDR3 here is CASRITGVTEAFF. The CDR3 DNA reads as TGTGCCAGCCGTATCACAGGGGTCACTGAAGCTTTCTTT. The chain recombines TRBV28 with TRBJ1-1, with 7 bases matching TRBD1. CDR3 length: 13 residues. Germline CDR1 MDHEN, CDR2 SYDVKM. Unmatched junction bases numbered 7, after V lost 8 bases and J lost 4 bases.

For the CDR3, the DNA is TGTGCCAGCAGCTGGGACAGCGGTCAGCCCCAGCATTTT. Residues: CASSWDSGQPQHF. The V call is TRBV6-1, the J call TRBJ1-5; 7 bases fit TRBD1. The V gene's germline CDR1 is MNHNS and CDR2 SASEGT. The CDR3 runs 13 residues. V lost 6 bases, J lost 6 bases, and 5 bases stayed unmatched.